This T cell receptor beta chain appears in the sequencing data of a study of blood T cell repertoires in COVID-19. Study information: Spain, Italy and the United States supplied samples that represented acute and convalescent COVID-19.

Original handling: Reference gene primer amplification in the assay estimated nucleated cell counts. Clones were sequenced by immunoSEQ multiplex PCR, and TCRdb holds only the in-frame ones, with some missing. V and J calls and clone size are given by that table; D and trimming were obtained from the DNA. This sample has about 59,000 clones, with about 86% found just once. CDR3 length equals 17 residues. Germline-derived CDR1 and CDR2 are MDHEN and SYDVKM. The V end was cut by 5 bases, the J end by 1 base, with 21 bases between. V is TRBV28 and J is TRBJ2-7; TRBD1 might be the D (5 bases). Source material: peripheral blood. The receptor's source is a woman aged 80 or over with active or convalescent COVID-19. The CDR3 protein is CASSPPVGHVGSYEQYF. The CDR3 nucleotides are TGTGCCAGCAGTCCACCAGTCGGACACGTGGGATCCTACGAGCAGTACTTC.